What follows is one TCR beta chain and its context. Amplification used 60 Vbeta primers and 13 Jbeta primers. Sequenced by immunoSEQ multiplex PCR; TCRdb stores in-frame clones only, minus some. The table has 150,000 to 200,000 clones, over 70% seen once; the top ten hold 1% to 1.5%. Trimming stripped 10 bases from V and 0 bases from J, with 8 bases between. This CDR3 is 12 amino acids long. Germline assignment: CDR1 MNHNS and CDR2 SASEGT. The donors comprised healthy bone marrow donors. This sample was included in a study of cytomegalovirus exposure and HLA in healthy donors. This TCR derives from a man aged 50 to 60 in good health and CMV-seropositive. The chain recombines TRBV6-1 with TRBJ2-3; possibly TRBD2 for D (5 bases). Sequenced sample: PBMCs. CDR3: CATEGSTDTQYF. CDR3 coding DNA: TGTGCCACTGAGGGCAGCACAGATACGCAGTATTTT.